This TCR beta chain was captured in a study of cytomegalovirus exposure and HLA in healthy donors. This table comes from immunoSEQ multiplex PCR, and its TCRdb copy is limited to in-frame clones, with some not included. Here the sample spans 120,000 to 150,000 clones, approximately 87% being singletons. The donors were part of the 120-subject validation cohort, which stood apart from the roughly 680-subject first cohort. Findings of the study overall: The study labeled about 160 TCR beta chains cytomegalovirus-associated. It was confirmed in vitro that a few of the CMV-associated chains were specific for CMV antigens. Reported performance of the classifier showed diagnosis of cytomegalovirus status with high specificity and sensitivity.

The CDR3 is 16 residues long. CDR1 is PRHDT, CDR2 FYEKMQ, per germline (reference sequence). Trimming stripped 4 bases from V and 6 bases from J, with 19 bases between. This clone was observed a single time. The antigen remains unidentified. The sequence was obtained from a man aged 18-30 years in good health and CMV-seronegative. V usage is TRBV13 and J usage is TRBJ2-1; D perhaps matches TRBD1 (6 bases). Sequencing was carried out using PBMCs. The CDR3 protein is CASSSRVGGRRNEQFF. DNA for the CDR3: TGTGCCAGCAGCTCCCGCGTTGGGGGCCGTCGCAATGAGCAGTTCTTC.